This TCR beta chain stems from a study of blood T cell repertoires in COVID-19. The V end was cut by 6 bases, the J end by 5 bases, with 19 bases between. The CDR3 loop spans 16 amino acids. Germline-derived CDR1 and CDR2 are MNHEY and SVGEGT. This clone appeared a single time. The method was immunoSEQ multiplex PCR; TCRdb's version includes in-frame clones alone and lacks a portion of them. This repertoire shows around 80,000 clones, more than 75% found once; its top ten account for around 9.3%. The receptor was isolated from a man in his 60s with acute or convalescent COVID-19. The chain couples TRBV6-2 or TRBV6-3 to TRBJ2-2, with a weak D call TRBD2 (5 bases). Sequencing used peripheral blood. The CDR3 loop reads CASSRPGISITGELFF. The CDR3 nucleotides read TGTGCCAGCAGCCGACCGGGAATCTCAATTACCGGGGAGCTGTTTTTT.